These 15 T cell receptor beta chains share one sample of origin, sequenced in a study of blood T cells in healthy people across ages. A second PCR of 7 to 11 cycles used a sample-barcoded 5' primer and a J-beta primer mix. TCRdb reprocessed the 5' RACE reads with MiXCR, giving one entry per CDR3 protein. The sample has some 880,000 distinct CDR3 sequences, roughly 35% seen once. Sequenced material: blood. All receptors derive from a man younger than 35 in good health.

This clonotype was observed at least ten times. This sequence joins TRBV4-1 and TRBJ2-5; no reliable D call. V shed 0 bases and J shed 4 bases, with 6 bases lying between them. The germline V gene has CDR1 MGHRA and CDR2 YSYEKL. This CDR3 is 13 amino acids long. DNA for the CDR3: TGCGCCAGCAGCCAAGAAGGCCGAGAGACCCAGTACTTC. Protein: CASSQEGRETQYF.

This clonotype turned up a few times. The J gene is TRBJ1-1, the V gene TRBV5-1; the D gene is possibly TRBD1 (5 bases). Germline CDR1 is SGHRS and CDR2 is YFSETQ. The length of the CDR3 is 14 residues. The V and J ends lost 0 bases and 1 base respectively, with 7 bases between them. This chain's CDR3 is CASSLGQPNTEAFF. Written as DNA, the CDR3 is TGCGCCAGCAGCTTGGGACAGCCGAACACTGAAGCTTTCTTT. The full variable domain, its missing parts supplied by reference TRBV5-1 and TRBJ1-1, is KAGVTQTPRYLIKTRGQQVTLSCSPISGHRSVSWYQQTPGQGLQFLFEYFSETQRNKGNFPGRFSGRQFSNSRSEMNVSTLELGDSALYLCASSLGQPNTEAFFGQGTRLTVV.

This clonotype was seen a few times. The CDR3 nucleotides are TGCAGTGCTACTGACAGGGGGGGCTATGGCTACACCTTC. Translation gives CSATDRGGYGYTF. V gene TRBV20-1 combines with J gene TRBJ1-2; 9 bases line up with TRBD1. The trim removed 4 bases at V and 4 bases at J, leaving 4 bases unmatched. The CDR3 consists of 13 residues. Germline V gene sequence: CDR1 DFQATT, CDR2 SNEGSKA (reference sequence).

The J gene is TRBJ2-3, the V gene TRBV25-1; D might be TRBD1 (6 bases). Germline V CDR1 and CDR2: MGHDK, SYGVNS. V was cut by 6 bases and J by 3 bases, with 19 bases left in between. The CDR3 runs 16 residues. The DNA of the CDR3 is TGTGCCAGCAGCAGGGATTCGACAGGCTTGACAGATACGCAGTATTTT. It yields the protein CASSRDSTGLTDTQYF. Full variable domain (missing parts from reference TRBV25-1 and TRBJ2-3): EADIYQTPRYLVIGTGKKITLECSQTMGHDKMYWYQQDPGMELHLIHYSYGVNSTEKGDLSSESTVSRIRTEHFPLTLESARPSHTSQYLCASSRDSTGLTDTQYFGPGTRLTVL.

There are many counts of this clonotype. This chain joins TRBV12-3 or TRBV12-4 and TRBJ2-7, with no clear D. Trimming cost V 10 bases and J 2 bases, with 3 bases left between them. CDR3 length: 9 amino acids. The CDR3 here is CANTYEQYF. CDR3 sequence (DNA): TGTGCCAACACCTACGAGCAGTACTTC.

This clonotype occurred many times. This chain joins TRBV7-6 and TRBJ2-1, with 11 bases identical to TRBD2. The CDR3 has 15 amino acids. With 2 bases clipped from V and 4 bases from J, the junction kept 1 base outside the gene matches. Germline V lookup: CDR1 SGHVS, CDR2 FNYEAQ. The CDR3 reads CASSLIAGGYNEQFF. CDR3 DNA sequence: TGTGCCAGCAGCTTAATAGCGGGGGGGTACAATGAGCAGTTCTTC.

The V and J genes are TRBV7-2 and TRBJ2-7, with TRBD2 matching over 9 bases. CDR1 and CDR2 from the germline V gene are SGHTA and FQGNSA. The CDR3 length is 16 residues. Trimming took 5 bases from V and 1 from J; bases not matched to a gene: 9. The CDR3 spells CASSELKAGGSYEQYF. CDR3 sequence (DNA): TGTGCCAGCAGCGAACTCAAAGCGGGAGGATCCTACGAGCAGTACTTC.

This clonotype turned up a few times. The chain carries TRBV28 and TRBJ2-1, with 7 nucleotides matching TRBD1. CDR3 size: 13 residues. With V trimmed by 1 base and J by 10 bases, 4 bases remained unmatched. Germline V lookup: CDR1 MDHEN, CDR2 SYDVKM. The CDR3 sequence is CASSLSGGREQFF. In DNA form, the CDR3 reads TGTGCCAGCAGTTTATCAGGGGGTCGGGAGCAGTTCTTC.

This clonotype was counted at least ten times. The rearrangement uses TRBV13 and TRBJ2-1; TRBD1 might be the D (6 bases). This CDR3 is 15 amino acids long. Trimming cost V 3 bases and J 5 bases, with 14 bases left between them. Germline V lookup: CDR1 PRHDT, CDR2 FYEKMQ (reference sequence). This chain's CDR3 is CASSLTQGGHNEQFF. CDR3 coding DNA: TGTGCCAGCAGCTTGACCCAAGGGGGTCACAATGAGCAGTTCTTC.

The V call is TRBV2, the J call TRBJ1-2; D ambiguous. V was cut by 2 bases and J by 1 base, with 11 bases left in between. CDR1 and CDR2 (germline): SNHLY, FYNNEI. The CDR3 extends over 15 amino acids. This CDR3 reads CASSEFRENNYGYTF. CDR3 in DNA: TGTGCCAGCAGTGAATTCCGGGAGAATAACTATGGCTACACCTTC.

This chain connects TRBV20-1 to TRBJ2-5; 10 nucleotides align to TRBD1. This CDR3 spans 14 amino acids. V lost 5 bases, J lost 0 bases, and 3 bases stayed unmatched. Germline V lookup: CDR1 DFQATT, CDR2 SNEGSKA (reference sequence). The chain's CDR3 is CSAEDRGYQETQYF. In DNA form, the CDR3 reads TGCAGTGCTGAGGACAGGGGGTACCAAGAGACCCAGTACTTC.

The CDR3 nucleotides are TGTGCCATCAGTGCGGGAGATAGCGGGAGGGCCGAGGAGTTCTTC. It translates to CAISAGDSGRAEEFF. The V and J genes are TRBV10-3 and TRBJ2-1; 11 bases are shared with TRBD2. The ends lost 4 bases at V and 14 bases at J; junction bases unmatched: 13. Germline V gives CDR1 ENHRY, CDR2 SYGVKD. This CDR3 is 15 amino acids long.

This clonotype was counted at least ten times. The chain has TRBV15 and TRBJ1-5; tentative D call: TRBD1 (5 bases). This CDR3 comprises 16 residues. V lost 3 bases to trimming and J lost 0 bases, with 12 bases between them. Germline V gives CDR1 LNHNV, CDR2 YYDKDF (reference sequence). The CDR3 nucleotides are TGTGCCACCAGCAGCGGACACTTCTATAGCAATCAGCCCCAGCATTTT. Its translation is CATSSGHFYSNQPQHF.

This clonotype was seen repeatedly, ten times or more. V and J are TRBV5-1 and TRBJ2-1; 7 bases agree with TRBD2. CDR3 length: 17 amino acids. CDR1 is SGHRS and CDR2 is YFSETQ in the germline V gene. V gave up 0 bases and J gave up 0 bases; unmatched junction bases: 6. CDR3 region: CASSLAVGGGSYNEQFF. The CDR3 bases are TGCGCCAGCAGCTTGGCTGTTGGGGGGGGCTCCTACAATGAGCAGTTCTTC. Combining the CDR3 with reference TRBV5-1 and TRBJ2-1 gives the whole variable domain KAGVTQTPRYLIKTRGQQVTLSCSPISGHRSVSWYQQTPGQGLQFLFEYFSETQRNKGNFPGRFSGRQFSNSRSEMNVSTLELGDSALYLCASSLAVGGGSYNEQFFGPGTRLTVL.

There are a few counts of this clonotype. The DNA of the CDR3 is TGTGCCAGCAGCGAGGAGCCCACAGATACGCAGTATTTT. This codes for CASSEEPTDTQYF. V usage is TRBV9 and J usage is TRBJ2-3; no clear D. Trimming took 3 bases from V and 2 from J, leaving 7 bases between them. CDR1 is SGDLS and CDR2 is YYNGEE in the germline V gene. This CDR3 contains 13 residues.